A selection of T cell receptor beta chains follows, all from one sample in a study of beta chain features in type 1 diabetes. Clones were sequenced by immunoSEQ multiplex PCR, and TCRdb holds only the in-frame ones, with some missing. The data show under 300,000 clones, 8% seen once. Sequencing was carried out using central memory CD4+ T cells from blood. These receptors all come from a woman under 30 in good health. The CDR3 runs from the conserved cysteine through the conserved F or W. Fields, in order: D gene, V gene, clone size, J gene, CDR3 protein, CDR3 DNA. A D gene is named only where the DNA matches it firmly. Clone size is given for some rows only: seen once, a few or many times, or a class if the clone is expanded.

>TRBD1|TRBV27|few|TRBJ1-2
CASSLRQGFIDGYTF
TGTGCCAGCAGTTTACGACAGGGTTTCATAGATGGCTACACCTTC
>NA|TRBV7-6|NA|TRBJ2-6
CASSRSGGANVLTF
TGTGCCAGCAGCCGAAGTGGTGGGGCCAACGTCCTGACTTTC
>NA|TRBV7-9|few|TRBJ2-4
CASSLVQNIQYF
TGTGCCAGCAGCTTAGTCCAAAACATTCAGTACTTC
>NA|TRBV4-2|many|TRBJ2-1
CASMGDSYNEQFF
TGTGCCAGCATGGGGGACTCCTACAATGAGCAGTTCTTC
>NA|TRBV5-1|NA|TRBJ2-5
CASSLVSLETQYF
TGCGCCAGCAGCTTGGTATCTCTAGAGACCCAGTACTTC
>NA|TRBV6-1|NA|TRBJ1-6
CASSTWGTNSPLHF
TGTGCCAGCAGTACGTGGGGCACCAATTCACCCCTCCACTTT
>TRBD2|TRBV25-1|many|TRBJ2-5
CASRSPGTSGRKTQYF
TGTGCCAGCAGGAGCCCCGGGACTAGCGGGAGAAAGACCCAGTACTTC
>NA|TRBV7-8|NA|TRBJ2-3
CASSSRADTDTQYF
TGTGCCAGCAGCTCCCGGGCCGACACAGATACGCAGTATTTT
>NA|TRBV11-2|NA|TRBJ1-1
CASSPRRSGVFAEAFF
TGTGCCAGCAGCCCCCGCAGGTCGGGGGTTTTCGCTGAAGCTTTCTTT
>NA|TRBV2|once|TRBJ1-5
CASSESGIGNQPQHF
TGTGCCAGCAGTGAATCGGGTATTGGCAATCAGCCCCAGCATTTT
>NA|TRBV9|NA|TRBJ1-4
CASSSRYAGAFNEKLFF
TGTGCCAGCAGCTCGAGATATGCTGGGGCGTTTAATGAAAAACTGTTTTTT
>TRBD2|TRBV7-8|many|TRBJ2-3
CASSTSSGGTDTQYF
TGTGCCAGCAGCACATCTAGCGGGGGCACAGATACGCAGTATTTT
>NA|TRBV7-9|many|TRBJ1-4
CASSQTVQGEKLFF
TGTGCCAGCAGCCAGACAGTCCAAGGTGAAAAACTGTTTTTT
>NA|TRBV9|NA|TRBJ2-2
CASSVVGQRNTGELFF
TGTGCCAGCAGCGTAGTAGGACAGCGGAACACCGGGGAGCTGTTTTTT
>NA|TRBV5-4|NA|TRBJ1-6
CASSLGSDNSPLHF
TGTGCCAGCAGCTTAGGCAGTGATAATTCACCCCTCCACTTT
>NA|TRBV5-1|NA|TRBJ1-6
CASSLAGSWQGSSSPLHF
TGCGCCAGCAGCTTGGCCGGATCTTGGCAGGGGTCCTCTTCACCCCTCCACTTT
>NA|TRBV9|few|TRBJ1-2
CASSAAGAGGYTF
TGTGCCAGCAGCGCCGCCGGAGCCGGGGGCTACACCTTC
>TRBD2|TRBV29-1|few|TRBJ2-1
CSVGVFTSGRNEQFF
TGCAGCGTTGGGGTTTTCACTAGCGGGAGAAATGAGCAGTTCTTC
>TRBD2|TRBV7-2|NA|TRBJ2-4
CASSTQTQRGAGNIQYF
TGTGCCAGCAGCACCCAAACCCAGCGGGGGGCGGGAAACATTCAGTACTTC
>NA|TRBV6-5|few|TRBJ2-2
CASSYSAEPNTGELFF
TGTGCCAGCAGTTACTCAGCTGAACCGAACACCGGGGAGCTGTTTTTT
>NA|TRBV11-1|NA|TRBJ1-2
CASSGPGIKRGTF
TGTGCCAGCAGCGGCCCCGGGATCAAACGTGGGACCTTC
>TRBD2|TRBV27|many|TRBJ2-1
CASSLFGAGGPGEQFF
TGTGCCAGCAGTTTATTCGGAGCGGGAGGGCCTGGTGAGCAGTTCTTC
>NA|TRBV19|NA|TRBJ2-3
CASSVSGDTQYF
TGTGCCAGTAGTGTAAGCGGAGATACGCAGTATTTT
>NA|TRBV6-6|NA|TRBJ1-5
CASSIREIQGPQHF
TGTGCCAGCAGTATACGGGAGATTCAAGGGCCCCAGCATTTT
>TRBD1|TRBV4-2|NA|TRBJ1-1
CASSQVFGTDNTEAFF
TGTGCCAGCAGCCAAGTTTTCGGGACAGATAACACTGAAGCTTTCTTT
>NA|TRBV18|few|TRBJ2-3
CASSMALSTDTQYF
TGTGCCAGCTCGATGGCTCTTAGCACAGATACGCAGTATTTT
>TRBD2|TRBV30|few|TRBJ2-7
CAWSLAGGPTQYF
TGTGCCTGGAGTTTAGCGGGAGGGCCTACTCAGTACTTC
>NA|TRBV5-6|NA|TRBJ2-5
CASSYLWGSQETQYF
TGTGCCAGCAGCTACCTCTGGGGCAGCCAAGAGACCCAGTACTTC
>NA|TRBV6-1|few|TRBJ1-5
CASSDGYSNQPQHF
TGTGCCAGCAGTGACGGATATAGCAATCAGCCCCAGCATTTT
>NA|TRBV7-6|few|TRBJ1-3
CASSFGGSGNTIYF
TGTGCCAGCAGCTTTGGGGGCTCTGGAAACACCATATATTTT